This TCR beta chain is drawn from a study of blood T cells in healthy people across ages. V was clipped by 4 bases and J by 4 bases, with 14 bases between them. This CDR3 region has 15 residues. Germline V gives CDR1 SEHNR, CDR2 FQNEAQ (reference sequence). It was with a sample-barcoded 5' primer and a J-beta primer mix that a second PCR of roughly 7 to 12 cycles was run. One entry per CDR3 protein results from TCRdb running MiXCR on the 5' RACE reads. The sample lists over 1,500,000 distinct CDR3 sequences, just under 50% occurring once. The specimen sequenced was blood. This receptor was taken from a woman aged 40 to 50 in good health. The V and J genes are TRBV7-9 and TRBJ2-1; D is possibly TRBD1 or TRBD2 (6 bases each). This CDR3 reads CASSSMGGLYNEQFF. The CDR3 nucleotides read TGTGCCAGCAGCTCAATGGGGGGCCTATACAATGAGCAGTTCTTC. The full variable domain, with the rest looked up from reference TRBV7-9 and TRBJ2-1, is DTGVSQNPRHKITKRGQNVTFRCDPISEHNRLYWYRQTLGQGPEFLTYFQNEAQLEKSRLLSDRFSAERPKGSFSTLEIQRTEQGDSAMYLCASSSMGGLYNEQFFGPGTRLTVL.